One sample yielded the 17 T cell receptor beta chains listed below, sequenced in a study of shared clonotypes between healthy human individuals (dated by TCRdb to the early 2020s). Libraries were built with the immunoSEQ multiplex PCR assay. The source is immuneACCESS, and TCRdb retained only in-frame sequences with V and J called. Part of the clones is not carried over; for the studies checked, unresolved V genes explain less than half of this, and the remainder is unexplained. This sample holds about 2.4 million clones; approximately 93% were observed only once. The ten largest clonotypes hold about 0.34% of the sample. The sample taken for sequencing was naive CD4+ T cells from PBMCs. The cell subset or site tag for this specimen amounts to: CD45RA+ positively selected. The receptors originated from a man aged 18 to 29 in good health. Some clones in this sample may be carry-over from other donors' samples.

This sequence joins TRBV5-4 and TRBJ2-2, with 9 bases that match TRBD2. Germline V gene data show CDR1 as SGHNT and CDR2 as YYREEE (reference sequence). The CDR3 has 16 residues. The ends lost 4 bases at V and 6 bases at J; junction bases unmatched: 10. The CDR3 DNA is TGTGCCAGCAGCCAGATGGAAGCGGGAGGATCCGGGGAGCTGTTTTTT. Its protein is CASSQMEAGGSGELFF.

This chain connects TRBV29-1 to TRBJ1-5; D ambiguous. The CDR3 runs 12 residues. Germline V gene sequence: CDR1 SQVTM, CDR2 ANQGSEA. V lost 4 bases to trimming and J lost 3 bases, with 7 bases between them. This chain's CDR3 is CSVGQFNQPQHF. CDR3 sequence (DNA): TGCAGCGTTGGTCAGTTCAATCAGCCCCAGCATTTT. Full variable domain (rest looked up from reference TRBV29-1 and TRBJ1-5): SAVISQKPSRDICQRGTSLTIQCQVDSQVTMMFWYRQQPGQSLTLIATANQGSEATYESGFVIDKFPISRPNLTFSTLTVSNMSPEDSSIYLCSVGQFNQPQHFGDGTRLSIL.

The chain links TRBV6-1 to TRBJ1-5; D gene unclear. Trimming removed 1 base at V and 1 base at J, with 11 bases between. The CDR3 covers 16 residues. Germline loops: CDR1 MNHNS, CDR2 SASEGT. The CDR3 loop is CASSEVPRLSNQPQHF. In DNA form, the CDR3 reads TGTGCCAGCAGTGAAGTCCCCCGGCTAAGCAATCAGCCCCAGCATTTT.

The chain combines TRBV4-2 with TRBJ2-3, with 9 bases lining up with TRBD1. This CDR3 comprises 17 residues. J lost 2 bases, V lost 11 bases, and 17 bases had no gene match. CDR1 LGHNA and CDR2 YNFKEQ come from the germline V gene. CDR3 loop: CASSQGNRGPLTDTQYF. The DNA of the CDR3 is TGTGCCTCTAGCCAAGGAAACAGGGGGCCACTCACAGATACGCAGTATTTT.

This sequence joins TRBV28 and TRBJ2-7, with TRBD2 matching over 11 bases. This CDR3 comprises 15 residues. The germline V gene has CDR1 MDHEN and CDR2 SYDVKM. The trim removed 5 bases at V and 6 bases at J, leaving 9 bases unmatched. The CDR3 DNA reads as TGTGCCAGCAGTCGTTCACTAGCGGGAGTAGGCGAGCAGTACTTC. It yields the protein CASSRSLAGVGEQYF.

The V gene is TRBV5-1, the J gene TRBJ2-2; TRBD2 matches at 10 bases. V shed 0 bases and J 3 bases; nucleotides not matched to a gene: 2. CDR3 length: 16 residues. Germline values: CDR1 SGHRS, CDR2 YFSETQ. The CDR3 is CASSLALAGHTGELFF. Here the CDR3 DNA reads TGCGCCAGCAGCTTGGCACTAGCGGGACACACCGGGGAGCTGTTTTTT.

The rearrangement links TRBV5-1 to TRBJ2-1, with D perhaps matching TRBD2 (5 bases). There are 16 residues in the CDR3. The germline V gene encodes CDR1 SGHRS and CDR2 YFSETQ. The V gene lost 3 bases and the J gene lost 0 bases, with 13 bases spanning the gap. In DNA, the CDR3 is TGCGCCAGCAGCTCCGGACTTCTAAGCTCCTACAATGAGCAGTTCTTC. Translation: CASSSGLLSSYNEQFF.

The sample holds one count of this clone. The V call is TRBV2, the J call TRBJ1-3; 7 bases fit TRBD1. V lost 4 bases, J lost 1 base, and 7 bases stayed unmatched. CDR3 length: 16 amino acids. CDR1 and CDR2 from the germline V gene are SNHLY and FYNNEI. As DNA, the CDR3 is TGTGCCAGCAGTGCTCGACAGGGTGGTTCTGGAAACACCATATATTTT. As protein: CASSARQGGSGNTIYF.

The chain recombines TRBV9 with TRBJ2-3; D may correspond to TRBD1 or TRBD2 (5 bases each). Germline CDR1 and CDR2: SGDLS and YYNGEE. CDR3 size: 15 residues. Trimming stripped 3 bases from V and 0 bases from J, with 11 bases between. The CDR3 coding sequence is TGTGCCAGCAGCGGCCGGGACCGAAGCACAGATACGCAGTATTTT. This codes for CASSGRDRSTDTQYF.

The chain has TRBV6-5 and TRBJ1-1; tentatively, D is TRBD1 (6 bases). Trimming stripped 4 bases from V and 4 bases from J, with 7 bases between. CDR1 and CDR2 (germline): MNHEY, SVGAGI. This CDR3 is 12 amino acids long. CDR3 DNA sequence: TGTGCCAGCAGTTCGGGGGCCACTGAAGCTTTCTTT. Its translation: CASSSGATEAFF.

The CDR3 bases are TGTGCCAGTAGTATAAGCGGGACTTTTGAGCAGTACTTC. Translated, it gives CASSISGTFEQYF. The chain uses TRBV19 and TRBJ2-7, with 7 bases fitting TRBD2. CDR3 length equals 13 residues. Germline V lookup: CDR1 LNHDA, CDR2 SQIVND (reference sequence). The trim removed 2 bases at V and 7 bases at J, leaving 5 bases unmatched.

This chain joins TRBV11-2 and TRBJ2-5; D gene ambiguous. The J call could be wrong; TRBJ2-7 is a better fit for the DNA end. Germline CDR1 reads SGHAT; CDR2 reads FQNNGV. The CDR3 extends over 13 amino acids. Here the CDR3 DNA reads TGTGCCAGCAGCTTAGGCCCACCCTACGAGCAGTACTTC. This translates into CASSLGPPYEQYF.

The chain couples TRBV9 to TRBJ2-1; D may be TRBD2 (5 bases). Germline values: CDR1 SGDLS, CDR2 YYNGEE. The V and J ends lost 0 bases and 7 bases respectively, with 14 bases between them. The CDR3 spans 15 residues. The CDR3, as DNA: TGTGCCAGCAGCGTAGTTATCCGGGGTTGGAATGAGCAGTTCTTC. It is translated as CASSVVIRGWNEQFF.

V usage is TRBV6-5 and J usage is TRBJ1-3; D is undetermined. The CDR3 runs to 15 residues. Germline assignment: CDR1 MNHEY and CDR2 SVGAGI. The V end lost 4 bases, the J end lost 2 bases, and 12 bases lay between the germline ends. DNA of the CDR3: TGTGCCAGCAGTTCTGCAAGCACCGCTGGAAACACCATATATTTT. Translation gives CASSSASTAGNTIYF.

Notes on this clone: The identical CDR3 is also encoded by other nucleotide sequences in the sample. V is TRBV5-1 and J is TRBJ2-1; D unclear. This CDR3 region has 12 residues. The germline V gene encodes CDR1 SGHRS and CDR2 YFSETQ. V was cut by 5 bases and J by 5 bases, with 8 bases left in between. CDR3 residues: CASSPGNNEQFF. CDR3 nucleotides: TGCGCCAGCAGTCCAGGAAACAATGAGCAGTTCTTC.

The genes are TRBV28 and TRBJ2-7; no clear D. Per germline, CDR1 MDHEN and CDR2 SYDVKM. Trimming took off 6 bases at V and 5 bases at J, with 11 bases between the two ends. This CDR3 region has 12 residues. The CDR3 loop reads CASRSDVDEQYF. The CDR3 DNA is TGTGCCAGCAGATCGGACGTCGACGAGCAGTACTTC. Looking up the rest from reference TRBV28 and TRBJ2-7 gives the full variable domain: DVKVTQSSRYLVKRTGEKVFLECVQDMDHENMFWYRQDPGLGLRLIYFSYDVKMKEKGDIPEGYSVSREKKERFSLILESASTNQTSMYLCASRSDVDEQYFGPGTRLTVT.

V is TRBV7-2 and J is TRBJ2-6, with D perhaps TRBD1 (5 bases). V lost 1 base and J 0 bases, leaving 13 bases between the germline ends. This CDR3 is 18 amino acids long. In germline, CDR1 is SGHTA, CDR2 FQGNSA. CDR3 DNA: TGTGCCAGCAGCTTAGGGGCGGTCAGGGACTCTGGGGCCAACGTCCTGACTTTC. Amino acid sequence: CASSLGAVRDSGANVLTF.